The T cell receptor beta chain described here comes from a study of T cells in Graves' hyperthyroidism and ophthalmopathy (dated by TCRdb to the late 2010s). About the study as a whole: Peripheral blood samples were taken at initial diagnosis, before any treatment was given. TCR Vbeta CDR3 sequencing of approximately 140 peripheral blood samples (fewer than 45 ophthalmopathy, around 80 hyperthyroidism and roughly 17 progressor patients) is reported in the paper. Following sampling, methimazole starting at 30 mg daily was given to hyperthyroidism patients, and high-dose intravenous methylprednisolone was given to ophthalmopathy patients. Prospective prediction of ophthalmopathy was tested in an independent validation cohort of 18 to 20 hyperthyroidism patients and around 16 patients who later progressed to ophthalmopathy. TCR V-J signatures able to tell the groups apart were searched for in a discovery cohort of around 95 patients, of whom approximately 40 had Graves' ophthalmopathy and about 55 had stable Graves' hyperthyroidism. The 90 or so discovery patients were randomly split 7:3 into training and test sets. The study also compared thyroid tissue and blood T-cell repertoires from five or six Graves' hyperthyroidism patients.

Moderately to severely active disease, a Clinical Activity Score of at least 3, a NOSPECS grade of at least 4, and a duration under 3 months were present in ophthalmopathy patients. Patients with uncontrolled infections, other autoimmune diseases, pregnancy or lactation were excluded. Clinical symptoms, serum thyroxine and TRAb, thyroid ultrasound, and orbital computed tomography formed the basis for the diagnoses. PBMCs were separated from roughly 9.3 ml of fresh peripheral blood using Ficoll-Paque density gradient centrifugation. Trizol reagent was used to extract total RNA, and RNA quality was then checked on an Agilent 2100 Bioanalyzer. With respect to this clonotype: Its antigen remains undetermined. No base-level quality is on record; no much larger clone is a single base apart.

V drops 0 bases and J drops 7 bases, leaving 24 bases in between. CDR1 GTSNPN and CDR2 SVGIG were looked up in the germline V gene (reference sequence). The CDR3 covers 17 residues, taking in both the cysteine and the phenylalanine. The kept DNA is CDR3 alone, 51 bases in frame from the first base. Results the study describes overall, beyond this receptor: Most expanded thyroid clonotypes (frequency above 0.001) were also found in blood, which suggests that blood repertoires may mirror thyroid immune responses. In validation, progression to ophthalmopathy was predicted by the model with 70.59% sensitivity and roughly 72% specificity, a median of around 5.9 months before onset. A 13 V-J signature model separated ophthalmopathy from stable hyperthyroidism, with approximately 86% sensitivity and roughly 81% specificity in cross-validation and 80%/75% in testing. No statistical method was used to set the sample size in advance, and investigators knew the group allocation.

The TCR beta CDR3 regions were amplified from the RNA transcripts. For the first round of RT-PCR on the TCR CDR3, the HTBI primer set was used together with the Qiagen OneStep RT-PCR kit. Libraries were constructed in a second round of multiplex PCR, after which size selection and purification were performed. Libraries were sequenced paired-end with 100 bp reads on an Illumina HiSeq2000. The original pipeline was this. SOAPnuke was used to process the raw data, removing reads that contained adapters or uncalled bases, had a mean Phred below 15, or lacked an exact match to the constant primer or identifier. High-quality paired reads were merged with COPE v1.2.5, and unique nucleotide sequences were defined as clonotypes. Clonotypes were aligned to IMGT TRBV, TRBD and TRBJ reference segments using MiTCR v1.1. The analysis was restricted to V-J combinations with a frequency above 0.0001, which together covered approximately 99% of the repertoires. The TCS score was defined as F50 (clonal expansion) divided by E x V (chaos), with BLOSUM62-based TCRdist calculated between CDR3 peptides within each V-J. Welch's t-statistics and random forest reduced roughly 500 V-J features to some 14, which were used in a naive Bayes classifier (R e1071). The raw public data were reprocessed by TCRdb itself: fastp quality trimming at Q25, MiXCR clonotype calling, in-frame beta chains only. Every entry covers one CDR3 protein and lists the most common genes and DNA from its rows. The V and J calls and clone size come from TCRdb's table, not from the authors' own analysis. Across this sample there are roughly 640,000 distinct CDR3 sequences, with about a sixth seen only once. The top ten clonotypes cover roughly 3.3% of the sample.

Sequenced input: blood. The rearrangement combines TRBV30 with TRBJ1-2; the D segment cannot be called with confidence. This sequence originates from a woman aged 40 to 55 with Graves' ophthalmopathy. The DNA is TGTGCCTGGAGTGTTGGGCTCCGAGATCTTGGCCCCTTTGGCTACACCTTC. Its translation reads: CAWSVGLRDLGPFGYTF.